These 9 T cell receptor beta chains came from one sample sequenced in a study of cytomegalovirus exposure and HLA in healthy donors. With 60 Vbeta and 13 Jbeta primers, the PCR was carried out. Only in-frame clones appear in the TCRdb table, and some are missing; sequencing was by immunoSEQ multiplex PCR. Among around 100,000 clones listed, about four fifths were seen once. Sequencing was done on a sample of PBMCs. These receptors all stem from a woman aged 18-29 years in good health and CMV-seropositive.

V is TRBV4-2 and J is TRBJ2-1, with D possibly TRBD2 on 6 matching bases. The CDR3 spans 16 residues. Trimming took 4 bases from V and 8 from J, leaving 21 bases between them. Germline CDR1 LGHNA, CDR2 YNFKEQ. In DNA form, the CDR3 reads TGTGCCAGCAGCCCGGACCCCGGTCGGAGGGTCGATGAGCAGTTCTTC. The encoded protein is CASSPDPGRRVDEQFF.

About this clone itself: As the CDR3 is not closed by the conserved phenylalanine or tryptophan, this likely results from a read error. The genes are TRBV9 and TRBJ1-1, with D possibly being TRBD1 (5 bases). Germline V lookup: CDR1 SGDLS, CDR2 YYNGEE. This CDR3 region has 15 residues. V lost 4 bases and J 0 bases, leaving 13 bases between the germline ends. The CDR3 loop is CASSQGSLMNTEAFL. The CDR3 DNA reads TGTGCCAGCAGCCAGGGTTCCCTAATGAACACTGAAGCTTTCTTG.

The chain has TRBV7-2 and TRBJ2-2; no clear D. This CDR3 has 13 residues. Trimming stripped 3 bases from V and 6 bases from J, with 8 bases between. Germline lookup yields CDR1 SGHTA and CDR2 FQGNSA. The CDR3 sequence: CASSLGHPGELFF. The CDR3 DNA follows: TGTGCCAGCAGCTTGGGCCATCCCGGGGAGCTGTTTTTT.

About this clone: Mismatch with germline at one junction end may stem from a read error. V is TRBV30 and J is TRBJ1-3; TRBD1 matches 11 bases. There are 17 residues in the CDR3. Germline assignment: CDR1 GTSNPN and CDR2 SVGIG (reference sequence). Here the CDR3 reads CVWTPDRGRSPGNTIYF. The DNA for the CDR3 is TGTGTCTGGACCCCGGACAGGGGGCGATCCCCTGGAAACACCATATATTTT.

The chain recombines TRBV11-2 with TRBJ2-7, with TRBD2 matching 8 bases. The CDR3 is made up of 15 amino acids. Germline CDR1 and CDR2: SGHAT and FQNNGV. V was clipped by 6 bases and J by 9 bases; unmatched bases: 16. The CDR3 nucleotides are TGTGCCAGCAGAATCGGGGGGGGAGCTTGGAAGGCGCAGTACTTC. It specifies CASRIGGGAWKAQYF.

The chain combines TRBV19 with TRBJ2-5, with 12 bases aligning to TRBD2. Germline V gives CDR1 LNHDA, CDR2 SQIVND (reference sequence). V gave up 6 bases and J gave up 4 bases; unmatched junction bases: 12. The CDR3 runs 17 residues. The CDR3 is CASSLRLAGVVGETQYF. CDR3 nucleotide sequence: TGTGCCAGTAGCCTTAGACTAGCGGGAGTGGTTGGAGAGACCCAGTACTTC.

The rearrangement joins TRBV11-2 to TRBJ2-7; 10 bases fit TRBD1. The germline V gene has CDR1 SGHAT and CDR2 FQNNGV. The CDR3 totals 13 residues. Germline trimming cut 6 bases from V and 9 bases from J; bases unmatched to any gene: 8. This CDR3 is CASSPDRGVMQYF. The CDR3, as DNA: TGTGCCAGCAGTCCGGACAGGGGGGTCATGCAGTACTTC.

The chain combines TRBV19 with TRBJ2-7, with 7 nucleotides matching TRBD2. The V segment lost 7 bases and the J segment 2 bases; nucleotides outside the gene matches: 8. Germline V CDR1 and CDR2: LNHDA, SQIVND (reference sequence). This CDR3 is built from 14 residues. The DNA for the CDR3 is TGTGCCAGTATGCCGGCTAGCGGAGCCTACGAGCAGTACTTC. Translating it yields CASMPASGAYEQYF.

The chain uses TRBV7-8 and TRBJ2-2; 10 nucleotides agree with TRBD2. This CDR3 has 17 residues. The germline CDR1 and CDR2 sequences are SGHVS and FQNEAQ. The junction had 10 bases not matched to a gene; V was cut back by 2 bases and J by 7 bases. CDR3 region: CASSLIASGSGFGELFF. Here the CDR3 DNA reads TGTGCCAGCAGCTTAATCGCTAGCGGGAGCGGGTTCGGGGAGCTGTTTTTT.